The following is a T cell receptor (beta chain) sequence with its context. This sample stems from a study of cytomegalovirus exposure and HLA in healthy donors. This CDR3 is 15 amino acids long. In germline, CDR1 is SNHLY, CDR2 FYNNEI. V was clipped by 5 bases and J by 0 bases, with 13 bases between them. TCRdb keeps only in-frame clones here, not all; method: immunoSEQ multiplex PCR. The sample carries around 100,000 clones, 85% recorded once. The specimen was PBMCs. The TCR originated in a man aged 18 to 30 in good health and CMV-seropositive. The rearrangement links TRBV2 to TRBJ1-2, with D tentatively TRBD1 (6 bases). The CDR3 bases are TGTGCCAGCAGTCAGAGACAGGCTCCTAACTATGGCTACACCTTC. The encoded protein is CASSQRQAPNYGYTF.